The 28 T cell receptor beta chains presented below share a single source sample, sequenced in a study of tumor-infiltrating lymphocytes in oesophageal squamous cell carcinoma. TCRdb reprocessed the PCR reads via MiXCR and lists one record per CDR3 protein. The sample carries roughly 17,000 distinct CDR3 sequences, 45% to 50% recorded once. Sequencing was performed on esophageal tumor tissue. The receptors here all came from a male donor with esophageal squamous cell carcinoma.

The V gene is TRBV24-1, the J gene TRBJ2-3, with 7 bases fitting TRBD2. The CDR3 totals 15 residues. V lost 2 bases to trimming and J lost 6 bases; unmatched junction nucleotides: 7. Per the germline V gene, CDR1 is KGHDR and CDR2 is SFDVKD. CDR3 protein: CATSDSGLVRDTQYF. The DNA for the CDR3 is TGTGCCACCAGTGATTCAGGACTAGTCCGGGATACGCAGTATTTT.

The chain recombines TRBV19 with TRBJ1-6; TRBD1 matches at 8 bases. The germline gives CDR1 LNHDA, CDR2 SQIVND (reference sequence). This CDR3 spans 14 amino acids. J gave up 6 bases and V 4 bases, and 2 bases lay outside the gene matches. CDR3 DNA sequence: TGTGCCAGTAGTAGGGACAGGTTTAATTCACCCCTCCACTTT. This encodes CASSRDRFNSPLHF.

This clonotype was counted at least ten times. V gene TRBV7-2 combines with J gene TRBJ2-1; D perhaps matches TRBD2 (5 bases). The CDR3 extends over 17 amino acids. CDR1 SGHTA and CDR2 FQGNSA come from the germline V gene. With 3 bases removed from V and 2 bases from J, the gap between germline ends came to 17 bases. The CDR3 reads CASSLERTYPPYNEQFF. Written as DNA, the CDR3 is TGTGCCAGCAGCTTGGAAAGGACTTACCCGCCCTACAATGAGCAGTTCTTC.

This clonotype appeared many times. The chain joins TRBV6-1 to TRBJ1-1; D gene uncertain. Trimming took off 6 bases at V and 11 bases at J, with 10 bases between the two ends. Germline-derived CDR1 and CDR2 are MNHNS and SASEGT. This CDR3 is 10 amino acids long. The CDR3 bases are TGTGCCAGCAGCCGTCTTTGGGCTTTCTTT. It specifies CASSRLWAFF.

The genes are TRBV7-4 and TRBJ2-5, with a weak D call TRBD2 (5 bases). Judging by the DNA end, TRBJ2-1 fits better; the J call may be wrong. Germline assignment: CDR1 SGHVT and CDR2 SQSDAQ. This CDR3 has 15 amino acids. In nucleotides, the CDR3 is TGTGCCAGCAGCTTAGCGGGAGTACCCTACAATGAGCAGTTCTTC. Amino acids: CASSLAGVPYNEQFF.

There are a few counts of this clonotype. The chain recombines TRBV28 with TRBJ2-1, with TRBD1 matching 9 bases. CDR1 and CDR2 (germline): MDHEN, SYDVKM. With 2 bases clipped from V and 7 bases from J, the junction kept 18 bases outside the gene matches. This CDR3 is 19 amino acids long. DNA for the CDR3: TGTGCCAGCAGTTTAGGTCGGGGTATGGGACAGGGCCTCTGGAATGAGCAGTTCTTC. It yields the protein CASSLGRGMGQGLWNEQFF.

This clonotype was seen repeatedly, ten times or more. This chain connects TRBV19 to TRBJ2-1; D gene unclear. Between the trimmed V and J ends, which lost 5 bases and 6 bases, there was a span of 20 bases. The germline V gene encodes CDR1 LNHDA and CDR2 SQIVND (reference sequence). The CDR3 spans 16 residues. The DNA of the CDR3 is TGTGCCAGTAGTGACCCGACAAGTGCGAGAAGCAATGAGCAGTTCTTC. It translates to CASSDPTSARSNEQFF.

This clonotype appeared a few times. The chain joins TRBV7-8 to TRBJ2-5; the D gene is possibly TRBD1 (5 bases). The last part of the DNA fits TRBJ2-1 better; the J call may be wrong. The CDR3 totals 15 residues. Germline CDR1 and CDR2: SGHVS and FQNEAQ. The CDR3, as DNA: TGTGCCAGCAGCTTAAATCGACAGTGGTACAATGAGCAGTTCTTC. It yields the protein CASSLNRQWYNEQFF.

This clonotype was seen at least ten times. The chain joins TRBV27 to TRBJ2-7; the D gene is possibly TRBD2 (7 bases). Trimming took off 5 bases at V and 0 bases at J, with 14 bases between the two ends. There are 15 residues in the CDR3. In germline, CDR1 is MNHEY, CDR2 SMNVEV (reference sequence). In DNA form, the CDR3 reads TGTGCCAGCAGTCGGAGGGGGGGCTACTCCTACGAGCAGTACTTC. Translating it yields CASSRRGGYSYEQYF.

The V gene is TRBV11-2, the J gene TRBJ2-5, with 10 bases lining up with TRBD2. Trimming took 5 bases from V and 7 from J; bases not matched to a gene: 10. Germline CDR1 SGHAT, CDR2 FQNNGV. The CDR3 has 15 amino acids. CDR3 DNA sequence: TGTGCCAGCAGCCCACGGACTAGCGGCCTAGGGACCCAGTACTTC. It specifies CASSPRTSGLGTQYF.

This clonotype was seen a single time. This sequence joins TRBV6-2 or TRBV6-3 and TRBJ2-1; D tentatively reads TRBD1 or TRBD2 (7 bases each). The DNA end is more similar to TRBJ2-5, so the J call may be wrong. The CDR3 is made up of 14 amino acids. Germline-derived CDR1 and CDR2 are MNHEY and SVGEGT. The CDR3 DNA is TGTGCCATCGAAAACAGGGGAGGGCAAGAGACCCAGTACTTC. It specifies CAIENRGGQETQYF.

The chain recombines TRBV7-8 with TRBJ1-2; 7 bases match TRBD1. This CDR3 comprises 14 residues. With 5 bases clipped from V and 4 bases from J, the junction kept 7 bases outside the gene matches. The germline gives CDR1 SGHVS, CDR2 FQNEAQ. CDR3 sequence (DNA): TGTGCCAGCAGCCTGCAGGGGGTCCCCTATGGCTACACCTTC. It encodes CASSLQGVPYGYTF.

J is TRBJ2-5 and V is TRBV28; no firm D call. Near its end, the DNA agrees better with TRBJ2-1, so the J call may be wrong. The CDR3 runs 10 residues. The germline V gene encodes CDR1 MDHEN and CDR2 SYDVKM. CDR3 loop: CASRDNEQFF. For the CDR3, the DNA is TGTGCCAGCAGGGATAATGAGCAGTTCTTC.

This clonotype was detected ten times or more. J is TRBJ2-7 and V is TRBV27; no reliable D call. CDR3 length: 15 residues. Germline CDR1 MNHEY, CDR2 SMNVEV (reference sequence). Trimming shortened V by 5 bases and J by 0 bases, and 14 bases separated the two germline ends. CDR3 sequence: CASSPPCKNSYEQYF. Written as DNA, the CDR3 is TGTGCCAGCAGTCCCCCTTGCAAAAACTCCTACGAGCAGTACTTC.

The chain joins TRBV7-8 to TRBJ2-5, with 12 bases that match TRBD1. The J call may be wrong; the DNA end is better matched by TRBJ2-1. CDR1 is SGHVS, CDR2 FQNEAQ, per germline. This CDR3 is built from 14 residues. The chain's CDR3 is CASSRDRGPGEQFF. The CDR3 nucleotides read TGTGCCAGCAGCCGGGACAGGGGGCCGGGTGAGCAGTTCTTC.

This clonotype was detected many times. The V and J genes are TRBV6-2 or TRBV6-3 and TRBJ2-7, with unresolved D. The CDR3 contains 13 residues. Germline V gene sequence: CDR1 MNHEY, CDR2 SVGEGT. Between the trimmed V and J ends, which lost 2 bases and 1 base, there was a span of 6 bases. This CDR3 reads CASSYSLSYEQYF. CDR3 DNA: TGTGCCAGCAGTTACAGTCTTTCCTACGAGCAGTACTTC.

About this clonotype: The germline gene is not matched at one end of the junction; a read error may be the cause. This sequence joins TRBV7-7 and TRBJ2-5; TRBD2 agrees at 8 bases. Looked up from germline, CDR1 is SSHAT and CDR2 is FNYEAQ (reference sequence). This CDR3 is 14 amino acids long. CDR3 region: CASSPGLATETQYF. DNA for the CDR3: TGTGCTAGCAGCCCCGGACTAGCAACGGAGACCCAGTACTTC.

This clonotype was detected ten times or more. The chain has TRBV7-9 and TRBJ1-2; the match to TRBD1 covers 7 bases. The CDR3 consists of 17 residues. The V and J ends lost 5 bases and 1 base, in that order; junction bases with no gene match: 13. Germline CDR1 and CDR2: SEHNR and FQNEAQ (reference sequence). Written as DNA, the CDR3 is TGTGCCAGCAGCAATATCATCACAGGGGATTTTAACTATGGCTACACCTTC. It codes for CASSNIITGDFNYGYTF.

The chain combines TRBV6-1 with TRBJ1-2; 8 bases fit TRBD1. The germline V gene has CDR1 MNHNS and CDR2 SASEGT. J lost 4 bases, V lost 3 bases, and 10 bases had no gene match. The CDR3 is 16 amino acids. The CDR3 nucleotides read TGTGCCAGCAGTGATCCCCAGGGGGCGCGTAGCTATGGCTACACCTTC. This gives the protein CASSDPQGARSYGYTF.

The chain employs TRBV5-6 and TRBJ1-2; D remains unclear. V was pared by 4 bases and J by 4 bases, with 14 bases between. The CDR3 consists of 14 residues. Germline CDR1 reads SGHDT; CDR2 reads YYEEEE. The CDR3 loop reads CASSPPQASYGYTF. The CDR3 bases are TGTGCCAGCAGCCCCCCGCAGGCCAGCTATGGCTACACCTTC.

This clonotype appeared many times. This chain uses TRBV6-1 with TRBJ2-7; D is uncertain. Germline CDR1 is MNHNS and CDR2 is SASEGT. V lost 7 bases to trimming and J lost 10 bases, with 17 bases between them. CDR3 length: 12 residues. The CDR3 bases are TGTGCCAGCACCGAGGTACCGGGTAATCAGTACTTC. Amino acid sequence: CASTEVPGNQYF.

The rearrangement links TRBV7-9 to TRBJ2-3; the match to TRBD2 covers 8 bases. Gene TRBJ2-1 matches the end of the DNA better, so the J call may be wrong. CDR3 length equals 14 residues. Germline V gene sequence: CDR1 SEHNR, CDR2 FQNEAQ (reference sequence). The CDR3 loop is CASSPRTSLNEQFF. The CDR3 nucleotides are TGTGCCAGCAGCCCCAGGACTAGCTTGAATGAGCAGTTCTTC.

This chain links TRBV6-6 with TRBJ2-5; no clear D gene. The J call may not be correct, given that the DNA end is closer to TRBJ1-2. The CDR3 has 13 residues. CDR1 and CDR2 (germline): MNHNY, SVGAGI (reference sequence). In DNA form, the CDR3 reads TGTGCCAGCAGTTACTATGGGAGTTATGGCTACACCTTC. Translating gives CASSYYGSYGYTF.

This clonotype was seen more than once but under ten times. The CDR3 carries no conserved terminal phenylalanine or tryptophan, so it likely arises from a read error. Because the CDR3's place on the DNA is in doubt, the DNA is left out and the CDR3 is given as listed by TCRdb. The chain links TRBV28 to TRBJ2-7; TRBD2 reflects the table's D call only, with no check against the DNA. Germline assignment: CDR1 MDHEN and CDR2 SYDVKM. The CDR3 totals 9 residues, both ends included. The chain's CDR3 is CASSPGLPP.

This chain's CDR3 is CASSLIGSGGDTQYF. Written as DNA, the CDR3 is TGTGCCAGCAGTTTAATCGGGAGTGGGGGGGATACGCAGTATTTT. This chain joins TRBV12-3 or TRBV12-4 and TRBJ2-3; weak D call: TRBD2 (6 bases). V lost 2 bases, J lost 6 bases, and 15 bases lay in between. CDR3 length: 15 amino acids.

V gene TRBV24-1 combines with J gene TRBJ2-1; 11 nucleotides agree with TRBD2. The germline CDR1 and CDR2 sequences are KGHDR and SFDVKD. Trimming took 2 bases from V and 0 from J; bases not matched to a gene: 8. This CDR3 region has 19 residues. As DNA, the CDR3 is TGTGCCACCAGTGATTCCGGGACTAGCGGATACTTCTCCTACAATGAGCAGTTCTTC. Protein: CATSDSGTSGYFSYNEQFF.

This clonotype was counted between two and nine times. The chain recombines TRBV7-6 with TRBJ2-3, with 15 bases identical to TRBD2. The V gene end was trimmed by 1 base and the J gene end by 6 bases; junction bases not matched to a gene: 2. The CDR3 spans 16 residues. The germline V gene encodes CDR1 SGHVS and CDR2 FNYEAQ. CDR3 residues: CASSLVGLAGGDTQYF. The DNA for the CDR3 is TGTGCCAGCAGCTTAGTGGGACTAGCGGGAGGTGATACGCAGTATTTT.

Many counts were recorded for this clonotype. The J gene is TRBJ2-7, the V gene TRBV6-1; 10 positions agree with TRBD1. Germline-derived CDR1 and CDR2 are MNHNS and SASEGT. J gave up 3 bases and V 11 bases, and 4 bases lay outside the gene matches. The CDR3 is 12 residues long. The CDR3 nucleotides read TGTGCCCGCCGGGACAGGGGCTACGAGCAGTACTTC. It translates to CARRDRGYEQYF.